Listed here are 17 T cell receptor beta chains from one sample, sequenced in a study of blood T cell repertoires in COVID-19. The protocol was immunoSEQ multiplex PCR, while the TCRdb copy is restricted to in-frame clones and leaves out a portion. The sample records about 90,000 clones, roughly nine tenths being singletons. Sequences were obtained from peripheral blood. These TCRs come from a human donor with active COVID-19. The donor label of this sample is uncertain.

The J gene is TRBJ1-6, the V gene TRBV7-3; a possible D gene is TRBD1 (6 bases). This CDR3 contains 16 residues. The germline V and J ends were trimmed by 0 bases and 6 bases, with 12 bases remaining between them. Per the germline V gene, CDR1 is SGHTA and CDR2 is FQGTGA. CDR3 sequence: CASSLTSTGLNSPLHF. In DNA form, the CDR3 reads TGTGCCAGCAGCTTAACGTCCACAGGGCTTAATTCACCCCTCCACTTT.

The chain combines TRBV5-1 with TRBJ1-3, with 9 positions matching TRBD1. The CDR3 contains 17 residues. Germline CDR1 is SGHRS and CDR2 is YFSETQ. V was pared by 3 bases and J by 1 base, with 8 bases of the junction left unmatched. This CDR3 is CASSSVPDRGSGNTIYF. Written as DNA, the CDR3 is TGCGCCAGCAGCTCCGTGCCGGACAGGGGATCTGGAAACACCATATATTTT. The full variable domain, rest sourced from reference TRBV5-1 and TRBJ1-3, is KAGVTQTPRYLIKTRGQQVTLSCSPISGHRSVSWYQQTPGQGLQFLFEYFSETQRNKGNFPGRFSGRQFSNSRSEMNVSTLELGDSALYLCASSSVPDRGSGNTIYFGEGSWLTVV.

The J gene is TRBJ2-1, the V gene TRBV5-6; D might be TRBD1 (6 bases). The CDR3 extends over 15 amino acids. Germline V gene sequence: CDR1 SGHDT, CDR2 YYEEEE. V lost 1 base and J lost 5, with 13 bases in between. CDR3: CASSLPTRGNNEQFF. The CDR3 bases are TGTGCCAGCAGCTTGCCAACCAGGGGTAACAATGAGCAGTTCTTC.

The V and J genes are TRBV5-1 and TRBJ2-7, with 12 bases fitting TRBD2. The CDR3 contains 14 residues. V trimming: 2 bases; J trimming: 6 bases; junction bases outside the gene matches: 3. The germline V gene has CDR1 SGHRS and CDR2 YFSETQ. The CDR3 DNA follows: TGCGCCAGCAGCTTAGGACTAGCGGGACCCGAGCAGTACTTC. Its protein product is CASSLGLAGPEQYF.

The gene calls are TRBV5-1 and TRBJ2-5, with 8 bases lining up with TRBD1. The germline CDR1 and CDR2 sequences are SGHRS and YFSETQ. The CDR3 sequence is 16 residues long. The trim removed 2 bases at V and 4 bases at J, leaving 10 bases unmatched. The CDR3 sequence is CASSFNTPGGGETQYF. The CDR3, as DNA: TGCGCCAGCAGCTTCAACACCCCAGGGGGCGGAGAGACCCAGTACTTC. Full variable domain (missing parts from reference TRBV5-1 and TRBJ2-5): KAGVTQTPRYLIKTRGQQVTLSCSPISGHRSVSWYQQTPGQGLQFLFEYFSETQRNKGNFPGRFSGRQFSNSRSEMNVSTLELGDSALYLCASSFNTPGGGETQYFGPGTRLLVL.

This chain connects TRBV2 to TRBJ1-1; 7 bases are a match to TRBD1. The CDR3 sequence is 13 residues long. J lost 1 base, V lost 6 bases, and 2 bases had no gene match. Germline assignment: CDR1 SNHLY and CDR2 FYNNEI. The CDR3 region is CASRRQGNTEAFF. The CDR3 DNA reads as TGTGCCAGCAGGAGACAGGGGAACACTGAAGCTTTCTTT.

This chain connects TRBV6-1 to TRBJ1-3; 7 bases fit TRBD1. Germline V CDR1 and CDR2: MNHNS, SASEGT. With 1 base clipped from V and 8 bases from J, the junction kept 11 bases outside the gene matches. The CDR3 runs to 16 residues. The CDR3 is CASSEGNRGFVHTIYF. DNA for the CDR3: TGTGCCAGCAGTGAAGGAAACAGGGGCTTTGTACACACCATATATTTT.

The chain couples TRBV4-1 to TRBJ2-5; D call uncertain. The CDR3 is 14 amino acids. V lost 1 base to trimming and J lost 3 bases, with 9 bases between them. Germline CDR1 MGHRA, CDR2 YSYEKL. The CDR3 DNA reads TGCGCCAGCAGCCAAGTGGTCGCTAAAGAGACCCAGTACTTC. It translates to CASSQVVAKETQYF.

This clone was observed a single time. The chain uses TRBV7-2 and TRBJ1-2; the match to TRBD1 covers 8 bases. CDR3 length: 17 residues. Per the germline V gene, CDR1 is SGHTA and CDR2 is FQGNSA. V was clipped by 1 base and J by 3 bases; unmatched bases: 10. The CDR3: CASSLGLQGARHYGYTF. The CDR3 bases are TGTGCCAGCAGCTTAGGTCTTCAGGGGGCGCGGCACTATGGCTACACCTTC.

V usage is TRBV9 and J usage is TRBJ2-2; D gene unclear. V was pared by 3 bases and J by 2 bases, with 5 bases between. This CDR3 is 13 amino acids long. Germline V gene lookup returns CDR1 SGDLS and CDR2 YYNGEE. The chain's CDR3 is CASSALNTGELFF. The CDR3 DNA reads as TGTGCCAGCAGCGCCCTAAACACCGGGGAGCTGTTTTTT.

The chain is built from TRBV6-2 or TRBV6-3 and TRBJ1-4; unclear D gene. The CDR3 is 16 residues long. Germline lookup yields CDR1 MNHEY and CDR2 SVGEGT. V lost 2 bases to trimming and J lost 0 bases, with 10 bases between them. The CDR3, as DNA: TGTGCCAGCAGTTACGAGGGCTTTGCAACTAATGAAAAACTGTTTTTT. As protein: CASSYEGFATNEKLFF.

The chain links TRBV2 to TRBJ2-3; D might be TRBD1 (5 bases). Germline CDR1 SNHLY, CDR2 FYNNEI. V gave up 4 bases and J gave up 2 bases, with 13 bases separating them. This CDR3 region has 15 residues. The CDR3 region has the DNA TGTGCCAGCAGTGCGCGACCGACAGTCACAGATACGCAGTATTTT. It translates to CASSARPTVTDTQYF.

V is TRBV5-6 and J is TRBJ2-7, with TRBD2 as a possible D gene (6 bases). CDR1 is SGHDT, CDR2 YYEEEE, per germline. The length of the CDR3 is 15 residues. V was trimmed by 4 bases and J by 2 bases, leaving 16 bases between them. The CDR3 region is CASSARFPGAYEQYF. The CDR3 nucleotides are TGTGCCAGCAGCGCCCGATTCCCGGGGGCCTACGAGCAGTACTTC.

The V gene is TRBV5-1, the J gene TRBJ1-1; D perhaps matches TRBD1 (6 bases). The germline V and J ends were trimmed by 0 bases and 3 bases, with 6 bases remaining between them. CDR3 length equals 13 residues. Per germline, CDR1 SGHRS and CDR2 YFSETQ. The CDR3 DNA reads TGCGCCAGCAGCTTGGGGACAGACACTGAAGCTTTCTTT. Amino acids: CASSLGTDTEAFF.

The V gene is TRBV7-9, the J gene TRBJ2-4, with TRBD1 matching over 9 bases. J gave up 3 bases and V 8 bases, and 14 bases lay outside the gene matches. Germline V lookup: CDR1 SEHNR, CDR2 FQNEAQ (reference sequence). CDR3 size: 17 residues. The CDR3 reads CASAGPLRDRDKNIQYF. CDR3 nucleotide sequence: TGTGCCAGCGCCGGGCCCCTCCGGGACAGGGACAAAAACATTCAGTACTTC.

The gene calls are TRBV2 and TRBJ2-3; the match to TRBD1 covers 10 bases. CDR1 is SNHLY, CDR2 FYNNEI, per germline. With V trimmed by 10 bases and J by 1 base, 5 bases remained unmatched. The CDR3 runs to 14 residues. This CDR3 reads CANRQGAGTDTQYF. CDR3 DNA: TGTGCCAACCGACAGGGGGCGGGCACAGATACGCAGTATTTT.

The CDR3 region has the DNA TGTGCCAGCAGCAAAGGTCACCAGGTCCTTGACTCACCCCTCCACTTT. Its protein product is CASSKGHQVLDSPLHF. The genes are TRBV21-1 and TRBJ1-6; the table calls TRBD1, which could not be checked here. TRBV21-1 represents a pseudogene. This CDR3 spans 16 amino acids.